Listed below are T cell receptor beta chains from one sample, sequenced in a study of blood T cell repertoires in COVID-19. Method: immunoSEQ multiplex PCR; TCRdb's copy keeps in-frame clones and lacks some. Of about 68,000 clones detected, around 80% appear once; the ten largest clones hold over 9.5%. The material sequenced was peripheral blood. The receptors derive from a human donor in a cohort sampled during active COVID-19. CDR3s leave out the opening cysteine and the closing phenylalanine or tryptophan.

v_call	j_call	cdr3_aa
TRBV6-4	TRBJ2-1	ASSLAGGNEQF
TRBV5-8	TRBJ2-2	ASSLGDRTAPLF
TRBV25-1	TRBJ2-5	ASSESGRGPETQY
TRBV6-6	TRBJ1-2	ASSRQGAYGYT
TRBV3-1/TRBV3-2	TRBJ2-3	ASSQDHVVAVDTQY
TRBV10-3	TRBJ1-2	AIRPGQGLGYT
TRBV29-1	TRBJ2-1	SVALYEQF
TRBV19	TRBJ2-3	ASSMGGRLVSDTQY
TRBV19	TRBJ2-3	ASSIDRVAGGNTDTQY
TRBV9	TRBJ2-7	ASSVGLAGVFEEQY
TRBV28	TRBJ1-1	ASSLEQGQAF
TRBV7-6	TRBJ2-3	ASSLARLAGGARDTQY
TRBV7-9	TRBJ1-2	ASSLLLPNYGYT
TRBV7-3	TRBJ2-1	ASSSSGNEQF
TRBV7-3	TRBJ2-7	ASSLTSGASYEQY
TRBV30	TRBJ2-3	AWSRLAGAEGDTQY
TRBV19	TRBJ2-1	ASSPPGLAWGYNEQF
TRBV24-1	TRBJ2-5	ATSDLGTSGQETQY
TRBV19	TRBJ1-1	ASSTSNRGRTEAF
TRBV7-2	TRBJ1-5	ASSQSGTGYTPQH
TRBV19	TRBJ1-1	ASSSTGTEAF
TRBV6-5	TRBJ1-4	ASRITEGRDKKLF
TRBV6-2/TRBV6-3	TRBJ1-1	ASSYPRTGLTEAF
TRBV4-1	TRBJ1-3	ASSQDGASGNTIY
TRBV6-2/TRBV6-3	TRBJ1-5	ASSDSFRQPQH
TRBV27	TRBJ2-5	ARREAGQETQY
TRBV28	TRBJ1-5	ASSLRGPQH
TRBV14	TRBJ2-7	ASSQGTGVRDEQY
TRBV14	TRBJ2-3	ASSQDSGMSQY
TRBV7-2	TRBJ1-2	ASSLDNRVPGYT
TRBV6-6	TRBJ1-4	ASSYSEGAYEKLF
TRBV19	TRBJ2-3	ASSVTSGGTDTQY
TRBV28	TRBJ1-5	ASGGTGEYQPQH
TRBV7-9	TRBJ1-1	ASSPSGSTEAF
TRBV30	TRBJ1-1	AWSEGVTEAF
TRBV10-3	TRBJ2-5	AIGTSITQY
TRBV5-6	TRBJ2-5	ASSWTGPTETQY
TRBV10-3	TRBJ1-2	AISEDRGLYGYT
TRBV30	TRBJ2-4	AWGTGRGKNIQY
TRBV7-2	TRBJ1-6	ASSLVRGNNSPLH
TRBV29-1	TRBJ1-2	SVLPRDRRYGYT
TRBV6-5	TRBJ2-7	ASSYSRGGRDEQY
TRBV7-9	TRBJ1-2	ASSPTGHGYT
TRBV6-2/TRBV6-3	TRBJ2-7	ASSSKRGLSYEQY
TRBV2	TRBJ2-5	ASSSGGVGTQY
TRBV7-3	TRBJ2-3	ASSLIPSGGADTQY